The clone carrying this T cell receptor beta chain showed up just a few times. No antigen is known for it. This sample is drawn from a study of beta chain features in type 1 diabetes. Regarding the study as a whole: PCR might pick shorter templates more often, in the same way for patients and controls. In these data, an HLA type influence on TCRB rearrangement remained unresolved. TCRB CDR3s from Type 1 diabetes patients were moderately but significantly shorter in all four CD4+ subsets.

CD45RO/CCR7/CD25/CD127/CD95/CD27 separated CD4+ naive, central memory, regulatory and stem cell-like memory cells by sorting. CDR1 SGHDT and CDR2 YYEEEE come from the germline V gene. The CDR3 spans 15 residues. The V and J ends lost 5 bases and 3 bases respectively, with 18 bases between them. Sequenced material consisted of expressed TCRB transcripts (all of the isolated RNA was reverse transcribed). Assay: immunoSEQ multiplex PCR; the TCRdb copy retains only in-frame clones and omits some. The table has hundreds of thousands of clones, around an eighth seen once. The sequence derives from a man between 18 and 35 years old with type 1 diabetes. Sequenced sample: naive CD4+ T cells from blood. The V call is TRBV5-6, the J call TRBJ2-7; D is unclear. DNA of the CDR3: TGTGCCAGCAGTCGTGACATGACAACGGGCTACGAGCAGTACTTC. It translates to CASSRDMTTGYEQYF. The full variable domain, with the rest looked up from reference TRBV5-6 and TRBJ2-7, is DAGVTQSPTHLIKTRGQQVTLRCSPKSGHDTVSWYQQALGQGPQFIFQYYEEEERQRGNFPDRFSGHQFPNYSSELNVNALLLGDSALYLCASSRDMTTGYEQYFGPGTRLTVT.